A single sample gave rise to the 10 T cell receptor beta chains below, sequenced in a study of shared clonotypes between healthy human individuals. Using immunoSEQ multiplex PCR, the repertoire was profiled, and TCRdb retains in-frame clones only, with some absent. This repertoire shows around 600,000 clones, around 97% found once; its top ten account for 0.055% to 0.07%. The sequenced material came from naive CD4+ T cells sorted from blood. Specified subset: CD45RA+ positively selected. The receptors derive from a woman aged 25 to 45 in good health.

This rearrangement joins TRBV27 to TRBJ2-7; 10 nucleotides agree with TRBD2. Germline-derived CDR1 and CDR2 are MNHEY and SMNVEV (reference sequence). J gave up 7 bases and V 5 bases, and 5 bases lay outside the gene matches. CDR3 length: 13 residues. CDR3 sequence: CASSLAGVGEQYF. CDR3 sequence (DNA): TGTGCCAGCAGTCTAGCGGGAGTGGGGGAGCAGTACTTC.

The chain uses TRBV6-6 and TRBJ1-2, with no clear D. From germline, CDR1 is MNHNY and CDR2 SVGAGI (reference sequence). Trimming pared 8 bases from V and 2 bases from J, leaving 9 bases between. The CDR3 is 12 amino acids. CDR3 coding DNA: TGTGCCAGCTTAGGTATCAACTATGGCTACACCTTC. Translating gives CASLGINYGYTF.

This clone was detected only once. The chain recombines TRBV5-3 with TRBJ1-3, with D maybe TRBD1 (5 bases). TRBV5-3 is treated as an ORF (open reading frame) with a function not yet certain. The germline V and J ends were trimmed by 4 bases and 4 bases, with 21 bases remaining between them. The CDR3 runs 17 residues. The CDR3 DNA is TGTGCCAGAAGCCGACAAACAGTGGGGGTAAGGGGAAACACCATATATTTT. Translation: CARSRQTVGVRGNTIYF.

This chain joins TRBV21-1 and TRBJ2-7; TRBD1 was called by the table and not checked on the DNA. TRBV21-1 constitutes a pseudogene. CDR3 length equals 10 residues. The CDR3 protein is CASSHYEQYF. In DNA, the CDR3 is TGTGCCAGCAGCCACTACGAGCAGTACTTC.

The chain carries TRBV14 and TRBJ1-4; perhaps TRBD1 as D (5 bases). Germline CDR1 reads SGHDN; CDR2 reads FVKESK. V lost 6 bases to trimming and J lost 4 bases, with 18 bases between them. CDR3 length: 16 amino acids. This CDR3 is CASSPKPGRGNEKLFF. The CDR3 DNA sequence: TGTGCCAGCAGTCCTAAACCGGGACGGGGTAATGAAAAACTGTTTTTT.

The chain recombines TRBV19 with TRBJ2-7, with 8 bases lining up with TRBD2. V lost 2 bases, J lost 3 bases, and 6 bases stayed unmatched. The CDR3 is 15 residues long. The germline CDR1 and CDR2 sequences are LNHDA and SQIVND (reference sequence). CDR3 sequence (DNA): TGTGCCAGTAGTATACGGGGGGGTCAGAACTACGAGCAGTACTTC. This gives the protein CASSIRGGQNYEQYF. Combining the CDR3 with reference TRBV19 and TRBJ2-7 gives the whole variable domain DGGITQSPKYLFRKEGQNVTLSCEQNLNHDAMYWYRQDPGQGLRLIYYSQIVNDFQKGDIAEGYSVSREKKESFPLTVTSAQKNPTAFYLCASSIRGGQNYEQYFGPGTRLTVT.

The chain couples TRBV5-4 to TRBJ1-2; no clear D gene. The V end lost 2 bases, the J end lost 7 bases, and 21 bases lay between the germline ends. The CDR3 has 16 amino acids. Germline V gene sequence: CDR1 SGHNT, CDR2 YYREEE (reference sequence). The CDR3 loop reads CASSFLVTPGSPGYTF. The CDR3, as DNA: TGTGCCAGCAGCTTTTTGGTGACACCGGGTTCCCCTGGCTACACCTTC. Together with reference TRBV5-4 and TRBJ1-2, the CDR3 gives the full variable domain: ETGVTQSPTHLIKTRGQQVTLRCSSQSGHNTVSWYQQALGQGPQFIFQYYREEENGRGNFPPRFSGLQFPNYSSELNVNALELDDSALYLCASSFLVTPGSPGYTFGSGTRLTVV.

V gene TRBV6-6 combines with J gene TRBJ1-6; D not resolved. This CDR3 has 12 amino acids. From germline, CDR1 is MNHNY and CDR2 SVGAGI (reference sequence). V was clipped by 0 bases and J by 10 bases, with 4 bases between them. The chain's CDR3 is CASSYSGSPLHF. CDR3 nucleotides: TGTGCCAGCAGTTACTCCGGGTCACCCCTCCACTTT.

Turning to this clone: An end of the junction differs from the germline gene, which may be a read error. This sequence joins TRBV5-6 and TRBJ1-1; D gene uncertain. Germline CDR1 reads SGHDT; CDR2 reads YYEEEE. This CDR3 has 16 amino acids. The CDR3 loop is CASSLGISIPNSEAFF. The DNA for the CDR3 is TGTGCCAGCAGCTTGGGGATTTCAATTCCGAACTCTGAAGCTTTCTTT.

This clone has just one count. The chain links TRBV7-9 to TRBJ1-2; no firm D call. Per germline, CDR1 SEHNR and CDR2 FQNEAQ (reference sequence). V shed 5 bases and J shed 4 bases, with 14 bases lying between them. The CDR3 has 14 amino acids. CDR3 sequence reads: CASSSDYYFYGYTF. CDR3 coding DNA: TGTGCCAGCAGCAGTGACTACTACTTCTATGGCTACACCTTC.